The 13 T cell receptor beta chains given below trace back to one sample, sequenced in a study of cytomegalovirus exposure and HLA in healthy donors. Vbeta (60) and Jbeta (13) primers were used in the PCR. Assay used: immunoSEQ multiplex PCR; TCRdb lists only in-frame clones, some missing. The sample yields 200,000 to 250,000 clones, over 65% seen once. The source material was PBMCs. These TCRs come from a man younger than 35 in good health and CMV-seronegative.

V usage is TRBV27 and J usage is TRBJ2-7, with TRBD2 matching 12 bases. This CDR3 contains 15 residues. V shed 4 bases and J 5 bases; nucleotides not matched to a gene: 6. CDR1 and CDR2 from the germline V gene are MNHEY and SMNVEV (reference sequence). DNA for the CDR3: TGTGCCAGCAGTTCGCGGACTAGCGGGAACCACGAGCAGTACTTC. This translates into CASSSRTSGNHEQYF.

This clone was seen only a few times. V is TRBV28 and J is TRBJ2-7, with D possibly being TRBD2 (7 bases). The germline V gene has CDR1 MDHEN and CDR2 SYDVKM. V was trimmed by 7 bases and J by 2 bases, leaving 18 bases between them. CDR3 length: 15 residues. Written as DNA, the CDR3 is TGTGCCAGCACCACGCCCGGCGGGGGCGCCTACGAGCAGTACTTC. Its protein is CASTTPGGGAYEQYF.

This rearrangement joins TRBV19 to TRBJ1-5; no clear D. The CDR3 covers 13 residues. Trimming took 5 bases from V and 4 from J, leaving 9 bases between them. In germline, CDR1 is LNHDA, CDR2 SQIVND (reference sequence). The CDR3 loop is CASSEQANQPQHF. CDR3 sequence (DNA): TGTGCCAGTAGTGAGCAGGCGAATCAGCCCCAGCATTTT.

The chain combines TRBV28 with TRBJ2-7, with TRBD1 as a possible D gene (6 bases). The CDR3 runs 16 residues. With 6 bases removed from V and 2 bases from J, the gap between germline ends came to 20 bases. Germline V gene lookup returns CDR1 MDHEN and CDR2 SYDVKM. The CDR3 bases are TGTGCCAGCAGCCAATCCCGGGACACAGTACCCTACGAGCAGTACTTC. Amino acids: CASSQSRDTVPYEQYF.

V and J are TRBV5-1 and TRBJ2-7, with 10 positions matching TRBD2. Germline CDR1 is SGHRS and CDR2 is YFSETQ. This CDR3 has 15 residues. V trimming: 4 bases; J trimming: 3 bases; junction bases outside the gene matches: 7. The CDR3 protein is CASSPSTSGNYEQYF. As DNA, the CDR3 is TGCGCCAGCAGCCCCTCAACTAGCGGGAACTACGAGCAGTACTTC.

The CDR3 here is CASNPRSGLATEAFF. CDR3 DNA sequence: TGTGCCAGCAACCCTAGGTCGGGGTTGGCCACTGAAGCTTTCTTT. The chain joins TRBV6-1 to TRBJ1-1; no definite D call. The CDR3 has 15 amino acids. Germline CDR1 MNHNS, CDR2 SASEGT. The V gene lost 7 bases and the J gene lost 4 bases, with 19 bases spanning the gap.

The gene calls are TRBV9 and TRBJ1-1, with 9 bases identical to TRBD1. V lost 4 bases to trimming and J lost 3 bases; unmatched junction nucleotides: 4. CDR1 SGDLS and CDR2 YYNGEE come from the germline V gene. The CDR3 sequence is 14 residues long. In DNA form, the CDR3 reads TGTGCCAGCAGCACCCGGACAGGGGACACTGAAGCTTTCTTT. Translation: CASSTRTGDTEAFF.

The genes are TRBV27 and TRBJ2-3, with 13 bases lining up with TRBD2. Unmatched junction bases numbered 9, after V lost 7 bases and J lost 2 bases. The germline CDR1 and CDR2 sequences are MNHEY and SMNVEV (reference sequence). The CDR3 totals 17 residues. The CDR3 loop is CASIRLAGGGNTDTQYF. The DNA of the CDR3 is TGTGCCAGCATTAGACTAGCGGGAGGAGGGAACACAGATACGCAGTATTTT.

The chain carries TRBV5-4 and TRBJ2-7; D is unresolved. Germline V CDR1 and CDR2: SGHNT, YYREEE (reference sequence). The V and J ends lost 4 bases and 1 base respectively, with 12 bases between them. This CDR3 region has 14 residues. CDR3 sequence reads: CASSRVTNSYEQYF. CDR3 DNA sequence: TGTGCCAGCAGCCGGGTTACTAATTCCTACGAGCAGTACTTC.

The chain employs TRBV30 and TRBJ2-5, with 8 nucleotides matching TRBD1. The CDR3 consists of 13 residues. CDR1 is GTSNPN and CDR2 is SVGIG in the germline V gene (reference sequence). Germline trimming cut 3 bases from V and 4 bases from J; bases unmatched to any gene: 4. CDR3 sequence reads: CAWRDRVRETQYF. For the CDR3, the DNA is TGTGCCTGGAGGGACAGGGTTAGAGAGACCCAGTACTTC.

The chain carries TRBV19 and TRBJ1-5, with 9 bases matching TRBD1. In germline, CDR1 is LNHDA, CDR2 SQIVND (reference sequence). J was trimmed by 6 bases and V by 8 bases; bases with no gene match: 5. The CDR3 covers 13 residues. The CDR3 here is CASGTGGGQPQHF. The CDR3 nucleotides are TGTGCCAGTGGTACAGGGGGCGGTCAGCCCCAGCATTTT. Full variable domain (remainder filled in from reference TRBV19 and TRBJ1-5): DGGITQSPKYLFRKEGQNVTLSCEQNLNHDAMYWYRQDPGQGLRLIYYSQIVNDFQKGDIAEGYSVSREKKESFPLTVTSAQKNPTAFYLCASGTGGGQPQHFGDGTRLSIL.

The chain combines TRBV7-9 with TRBJ1-1; D remains ambiguous. Trimming removed 5 bases at V and 7 bases at J, with 20 bases between. Germline V lookup: CDR1 SEHNR, CDR2 FQNEAQ (reference sequence). The CDR3 spans 15 residues. The CDR3 region is CASSPGDSSGFEAFF. DNA of the CDR3: TGTGCCAGCAGCCCAGGCGACTCATCGGGATTTGAAGCTTTCTTT.

The genes are TRBV19 and TRBJ1-1; D is ambiguous. V was shortened by 5 bases and J by 1 base, with 8 bases between the two germline ends. Looked up from germline, CDR1 is LNHDA and CDR2 is SQIVND (reference sequence). This CDR3 is 13 amino acids long. CDR3: CASSFSPNTEAFF. CDR3 coding DNA: TGTGCCAGTAGTTTTAGTCCGAACACTGAAGCTTTCTTT.